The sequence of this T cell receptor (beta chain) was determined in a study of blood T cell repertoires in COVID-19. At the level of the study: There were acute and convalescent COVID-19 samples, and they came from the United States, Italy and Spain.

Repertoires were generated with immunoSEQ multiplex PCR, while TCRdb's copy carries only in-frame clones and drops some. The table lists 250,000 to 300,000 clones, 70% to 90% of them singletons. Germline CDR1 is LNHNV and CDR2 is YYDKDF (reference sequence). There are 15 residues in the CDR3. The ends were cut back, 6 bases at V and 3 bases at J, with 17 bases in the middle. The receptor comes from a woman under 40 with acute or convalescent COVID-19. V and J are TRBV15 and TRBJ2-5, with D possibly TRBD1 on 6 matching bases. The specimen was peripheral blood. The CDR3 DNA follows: TGTGCCACCAGTCCAAGGACAGTAAATAAAGAGACCCAGTACTTC. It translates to CATSPRTVNKETQYF.